The T cell receptor (beta chain) under discussion was sequenced for a study of blood T cell repertoires in COVID-19. The overall study: Whether acute or convalescent, the COVID-19 samples came from the United States, Italy and Spain.

Authors' methods: Amplification with reference gene primers provided the estimates of nucleated cell counts. Some clones are missing from TCRdb's copy, which holds only in-frame ones; the method was immunoSEQ multiplex PCR. Clonal size and the V and J genes are those of that table, whereas D and trimming came from the DNA. This sample has 100,000 to 150,000 clones; 85% to 90% occur once, and the top ten carry 2% to 2.5%. The CDR3 has 15 amino acids. Germline V CDR1 and CDR2: MNHEY, SVGAGI. J lost 9 bases, V lost 7 bases, and 9 bases had no gene match. The sequencing sample was made of peripheral blood. The clonotype comes from a man aged 45-60 years with active COVID-19. The J gene is TRBJ1-6, the V gene TRBV6-5; 10 bases map to TRBD1. The CDR3 is CASNPTGQGSSPLHF. In DNA, the CDR3 is TGTGCCAGCAACCCTACGGGACAGGGGAGTTCACCCCTCCACTTT.